These 32 T cell receptor beta chains share one sample of origin, sequenced in a study of shared clonotypes between healthy human individuals (dated by TCRdb to between 2020 and 2021). CD8 naive samples consisted of CD45RO-negative cells that were positively selected for CCR7, yielding a CD45RA+CCR7+ population without TemRA cells. The library was generated by the immunoSEQ multiplex PCR assay. TCRdb stores this immuneACCESS table with in-frame sequences only. Part of the clones is absent; in the studies checked, under half of the shortfall reflects unresolved V genes, and no reason is known for the rest. The sample yields roughly 550,000 clones; about 95% were counted once. 0.11% of the sample belongs to the ten largest clones. Sequencing used naive CD8+ T cells sorted from blood. The sample's cell subset or site label, in plain terms: CD45RA+CCR7+. All receptors come from a woman in her twenties or thirties in good health.

This chain joins TRBV27 and TRBJ1-1; D call uncertain. Trimming removed 5 bases from V and 4 bases from J, with 11 bases in between. Germline CDR1 and CDR2: MNHEY and SMNVEV (reference sequence). This CDR3 contains 13 residues. This CDR3 is CASSIQPSTEAFF. In nucleotides, the CDR3 is TGTGCCAGCAGTATACAACCGAGCACTGAAGCTTTCTTT.

The chain joins TRBV7-9 to TRBJ2-2; tentative D call: TRBD2 (5 bases). V was clipped by 11 bases and J by 7 bases, with 8 bases between them. The CDR3 sequence is 10 residues long. Germline loops: CDR1 SEHNR, CDR2 FQNEAQ (reference sequence). The CDR3 reads CAVEGGELFF. As DNA, the CDR3 is TGTGCCGTAGAGGGCGGGGAGCTGTTTTTT. The entire variable domain, with the rest obtained from reference TRBV7-9 and TRBJ2-2, is as follows: DTGVSQNPRHKITKRGQNVTFRCDPISEHNRLYWYRQTLGQGPEFLTYFQNEAQLEKSRLLSDRFSAERPKGSFSTLEIQRTEQGDSAMYLCAVEGGELFFGEGSRLTVL.

The chain couples TRBV7-9 to TRBJ1-6; 7 bases map to TRBD1. The CDR3 sequence is 15 residues long. V dropped 5 bases and J dropped 9; count of bases not matched to a gene: 10. Per germline, CDR1 SEHNR and CDR2 FQNEAQ (reference sequence). CDR3 amino acids: CASSQGGQGLSPLHF. The CDR3 DNA is TGTGCCAGCAGCCAGGGGGGGCAGGGCCTTTCACCCCTCCACTTT.

In regard to this clone: Additional DNA sequences in this sample encode the identical CDR3. The chain links TRBV20-1 to TRBJ1-2; a weak D match, TRBD1 (5 bases). Germline lookup yields CDR1 DFQATT and CDR2 SNEGSKA (reference sequence). There are 10 residues in the CDR3. V lost 6 bases to trimming and J lost 8 bases, with 10 bases between them. CDR3 amino acids: CSARAGGYTF. The CDR3 DNA reads as TGCAGTGCCAGGGCGGGGGGCTACACCTTC.

The CDR3, as DNA: TGTGCCAGCAGAGCGGACAGGGACTCTGGAAACACCATATATTTT. It translates to CASRADRDSGNTIYF. The chain uses TRBV9 and TRBJ1-3; 8 positions agree with TRBD1. V trimming: 5 bases; J trimming: 0 bases; junction bases outside the gene matches: 4. The CDR3 spans 15 residues. The germline CDR1 and CDR2 sequences are SGDLS and YYNGEE.

V usage is TRBV7-9 and J usage is TRBJ2-5; no clear D. Germline CDR1 is SEHNR and CDR2 is FQNEAQ (reference sequence). The length of the CDR3 is 14 residues. The V end was cut by 2 bases, the J end by 5 bases, with 12 bases between. The CDR3 DNA sequence: TGTGCCAGCAGCTTATCAGGTGGGCGGGAGACCCAGTACTTC. Its translation: CASSLSGGRETQYF.

Only one count was recorded for this clone. The chain carries TRBV7-2 and TRBJ2-1; 7 positions agree with TRBD2. With V trimmed by 6 bases and J by 2 bases, 10 bases remained unmatched. The CDR3 is 16 residues long. CDR1 and CDR2 (germline): SGHTA, FQGNSA. The CDR3 region has the DNA TGTGCCAGCAGACGAATAGCGGGCCGAACCTACAATGAGCAGTTCTTC. Its protein product is CASRRIAGRTYNEQFF.

This sequence joins TRBV28 and TRBJ2-7; possibly TRBD1 for D (6 bases). Trimming removed 6 bases from V and 4 bases from J, with 10 bases in between. The germline CDR1 and CDR2 sequences are MDHEN and SYDVKM. The CDR3 consists of 12 residues. CDR3 region: CASSRTVYEQYF. CDR3 DNA: TGTGCCAGCAGCCGGACAGTGTACGAGCAGTACTTC.

The chain recombines TRBV7-8 with TRBJ2-7; maybe TRBD2 (5 bases). The CDR3 loop spans 16 amino acids. V lost 6 bases and J lost 4, with 22 bases in between. The V gene's germline CDR1 is SGHVS and CDR2 FQNEAQ. The CDR3 nucleotides are TGTGCCAGCAGTCCGATGATGTGGTCGGGGAGATACGAGCAGTACTTC. Protein product: CASSPMMWSGRYEQYF.

The chain carries TRBV28 and TRBJ1-5; D perhaps matches TRBD1 (5 bases). The CDR3 runs 16 residues. V was trimmed by 0 bases and J by 0 bases, leaving 9 bases between them. CDR1 and CDR2 (germline): MDHEN, SYDVKM. The CDR3 DNA follows: TGTGCCAGCAGTTTATGGTTGACAGTTAGCAATCAGCCCCAGCATTTT. It codes for CASSLWLTVSNQPQHF.

V and J are TRBV29-1 and TRBJ1-2, with TRBD1 matching 10 bases. There are 12 residues in the CDR3. V lost 6 bases and J lost 4; bases outside the gene matches: 2. Germline CDR1 and CDR2: SQVTM and ANQGSEA. The CDR3 DNA follows: TGCAGCGTGACAGGGGGCAGCTATGGCTACACCTTC. Protein product: CSVTGGSYGYTF.

The chain combines TRBV29-1 with TRBJ1-2; the match to TRBD1 covers 8 bases. Germline V gene lookup returns CDR1 SQVTM and CDR2 ANQGSEA. This CDR3 region has 13 residues. Trimming removed 5 bases from V and 8 bases from J; junction bases left unmatched: 10. CDR3 in amino acids: CSVIPTGAGGYTF. The CDR3, as DNA: TGCAGCGTTATACCGACAGGGGCGGGAGGCTACACCTTC. Drawing the rest from reference TRBV29-1 and TRBJ1-2, the complete variable domain is SAVISQKPSRDICQRGTSLTIQCQVDSQVTMMFWYRQQPGQSLTLIATANQGSEATYESGFVIDKFPISRPNLTFSTLTVSNMSPEDSSIYLCSVIPTGAGGYTFGSGTRLTVV.

V usage is TRBV27 and J usage is TRBJ2-6; D not resolved. Between the trimmed V and J ends, which lost 7 bases and 4 bases, there was a span of 11 bases. Per the germline V gene, CDR1 is MNHEY and CDR2 is SMNVEV (reference sequence). This CDR3 is built from 14 residues. CDR3 residues: CASTAGYGANVLTF. The CDR3 DNA reads TGTGCCAGCACCGCCGGGTACGGGGCCAACGTCCTGACTTTC. Full variable domain (outside the CDR3, taken from reference TRBV27 and TRBJ2-6): EAQVTQNPRYLITVTGKKLTVTCSQNMNHEYMSWYRQDPGLGLRQIYYSMNVEVTDKGDVPEGYKVSRKEKRNFPLILESPSPNQTSLYFCASTAGYGANVLTFGAGSRLTVL.

This chain links TRBV5-6 with TRBJ2-2; D remains ambiguous. Germline loops: CDR1 SGHDT, CDR2 YYEEEE. V was clipped by 0 bases and J by 1 base, with 4 bases between them. The CDR3 spans 14 residues. CDR3 in DNA: TGTGCCAGCAGCTTGGCTGGGAACACCGGGGAGCTGTTTTTT. Amino acids: CASSLAGNTGELFF.

The table lists this clone with a count of one. The rearrangement links TRBV27 to TRBJ1-5; TRBD1 might be the D (5 bases). The germline gives CDR1 MNHEY, CDR2 SMNVEV (reference sequence). The CDR3 length is 19 residues. V shed 7 bases and J shed 1 base, with 26 bases lying between them. CDR3 bases: TGTGCCAGCAACACACTGACGGGGCAGATGGGGCCGAGCAATCAGCCCCAGCATTTT. Translating gives CASNTLTGQMGPSNQPQHF.

The chain carries TRBV14 and TRBJ1-2, with a weak D call TRBD1 (5 bases). The CDR3 runs 14 residues. CDR1 and CDR2 from the germline V gene are SGHDN and FVKESK. Trimming left V 0 bases short and J 3 bases short, with 8 bases between. In DNA, the CDR3 is TGTGCCAGCAGCCAAGACCGGGGCCACTATGGCTACACCTTC. Encoded protein: CASSQDRGHYGYTF.

This sequence joins TRBV29-1 and TRBJ2-3; D may match TRBD1 or TRBD2 (5 bases each). CDR1 and CDR2 from the germline V gene are SQVTM and ANQGSEA. The CDR3 is 12 residues long. The germline V and J ends were trimmed by 7 bases and 2 bases, with 10 bases remaining between them. CDR3 region: CSARDHTDTQYF. The CDR3 DNA reads as TGCAGCGCCCGGGACCACACAGATACGCAGTATTTT.

The V and J genes are TRBV2 and TRBJ2-1; the D gene is possibly TRBD1 (7 bases). Germline V gives CDR1 SNHLY, CDR2 FYNNEI. V was shortened by 3 bases and J by 8 bases, with 11 bases between the two germline ends. The CDR3 has 13 residues. The CDR3 sequence: CASSESGGHEQFF. CDR3 in DNA: TGTGCCAGCAGTGAGTCAGGGGGGCATGAGCAGTTCTTC.

This chain uses TRBV19 with TRBJ1-1; D ambiguous. The CDR3 spans 11 residues. Germline V lookup: CDR1 LNHDA, CDR2 SQIVND (reference sequence). The V end lost 9 bases, the J end lost 4 bases, and 9 bases lay between the germline ends. The CDR3 sequence is CARTSVTEAFF. CDR3 sequence (DNA): TGTGCCAGGACTAGTGTCACTGAAGCTTTCTTT. Looking up the rest from reference TRBV19 and TRBJ1-1 gives the full variable domain: DGGITQSPKYLFRKEGQNVTLSCEQNLNHDAMYWYRQDPGQGLRLIYYSQIVNDFQKGDIAEGYSVSREKKESFPLTVTSAQKNPTAFYLCARTSVTEAFFGQGTRLTVV.

J is TRBJ2-7 and V is TRBV28; a weak D match, TRBD2 (5 bases). The CDR3 sequence is 13 residues long. V gave up 3 bases and J gave up 2 bases, with 8 bases separating them. In germline, CDR1 is MDHEN, CDR2 SYDVKM. DNA for the CDR3: TGTGCCAGCAGTTTTAGCGCTACCTACGAGCAGTACTTC. This gives the protein CASSFSATYEQYF.

J is TRBJ2-5 and V is TRBV7-9, with D unresolved. Germline lookup yields CDR1 SEHNR and CDR2 FQNEAQ (reference sequence). This CDR3 comprises 15 residues. The V end lost 1 base, the J end lost 2 bases, and 11 bases lay between the germline ends. In nucleotides, the CDR3 is TGTGCCAGCAGCTTAGGGAGTGGGGTGCAAGAGACCCAGTACTTC. Translated: CASSLGSGVQETQYF.

The chain links TRBV2 to TRBJ2-5, with D perhaps TRBD1 (6 bases). From germline, CDR1 is SNHLY and CDR2 FYNNEI. Trimming shortened V by 3 bases and J by 3 bases, and 17 bases separated the two germline ends. The CDR3 covers 16 residues. This CDR3 reads CASSEAGIQGKETQYF. In nucleotides, the CDR3 is TGTGCCAGCAGTGAGGCCGGGATCCAGGGGAAAGAGACCCAGTACTTC.

This chain joins TRBV5-6 and TRBJ1-2; D gene unclear. Germline V gene data show CDR1 as SGHDT and CDR2 as YYEEEE. V lost 0 bases to trimming and J lost 8 bases, with 17 bases between them. CDR3 length: 15 amino acids. CDR3 nucleotide sequence: TGTGCCAGCAGCTTGGGGCGGCTCAACACCATGGGCTACACCTTC. It specifies CASSLGRLNTMGYTF.

The J gene is TRBJ1-1, the V gene TRBV28; D is unresolved. V lost 4 bases, J lost 1 base, and 4 bases lay in between. Germline V gives CDR1 MDHEN, CDR2 SYDVKM. This CDR3 contains 12 residues. The CDR3 region has the DNA TGTGCCAGCAGTTGGGAGAACACTGAAGCTTTCTTT. Translating gives CASSWENTEAFF.

This clone has only one observation. The chain links TRBV4-1 to TRBJ2-7; D might be TRBD2 (6 bases). Trimming pared 0 bases from V and 2 bases from J, leaving 14 bases between. The CDR3 has 16 amino acids. Germline V gene lookup returns CDR1 MGHRA and CDR2 YSYEKL. In nucleotides, the CDR3 is TGCGCCAGCAGCCAAGAAGGGATTAGCGGCCCCTACGAGCAGTACTTC. As protein: CASSQEGISGPYEQYF.

The J gene is TRBJ1-5, the V gene TRBV10-2; weak D call: TRBD1 (5 bases). CDR3 length: 14 amino acids. Deletions cut 5 bases from V and 6 bases from J, with 14 bases between. In germline, CDR1 is WSHSY, CDR2 SAAADI. CDR3 sequence reads: CASSQWGYGQPQHF. The CDR3 DNA follows: TGCGCCAGCAGTCAGTGGGGGTATGGTCAGCCCCAGCATTTT.

V is TRBV11-2 and J is TRBJ1-1; tentatively, D is TRBD1 (6 bases). Trimming left V 5 bases short and J 2 bases short, with 21 bases between. Germline V gives CDR1 SGHAT, CDR2 FQNNGV. The CDR3 sequence is 17 residues long. The CDR3 spells CASSEAPGEGRNTEAFF. For the CDR3, the DNA is TGTGCCAGCAGCGAAGCCCCAGGGGAGGGGAGAAACACTGAAGCTTTCTTT. The full variable domain, completed using reference TRBV11-2 and TRBJ1-1, is EAGVAQSPRYKIIEKRQSVAFWCNPISGHATLYWYQQILGQGPKLLIQFQNNGVVDDSQLPKDRFSAERLKGVDSTLKIQPAKLEDSAVYLCASSEAPGEGRNTEAFFGQGTRLTVV.

On this clone: Other DNA sequences in the same sample also yield this CDR3. The rearrangement links TRBV13 to TRBJ2-7; 11 bases align to TRBD1. This CDR3 has 14 amino acids. Germline values: CDR1 PRHDT, CDR2 FYEKMQ (reference sequence). Unmatched junction bases numbered 3, after V lost 5 bases and J lost 3 bases. The CDR3 spells CASSLGTGGYEQYF. CDR3 in DNA: TGTGCCAGCAGCCTGGGGACAGGGGGCTACGAGCAGTACTTC.

The chain carries TRBV27 and TRBJ1-5; D may be TRBD1 (5 bases). The ends were cut back, 5 bases at V and 5 bases at J, with 16 bases in the middle. This CDR3 has 15 residues. Germline CDR1 is MNHEY and CDR2 is SMNVEV (reference sequence). CDR3 nucleotides: TGTGCCAGCAGTCCCCTTTGGGGGGAGGATCAGCCCCAGCATTTT. Its protein is CASSPLWGEDQPQHF.

This chain connects TRBV27 to TRBJ2-3, with D perhaps matching TRBD1 (6 bases). Trimming stripped 5 bases from V and 1 base from J, with 10 bases between. Germline V lookup: CDR1 MNHEY, CDR2 SMNVEV (reference sequence). This CDR3 contains 14 residues. CDR3 residues: CASSQRTGTDTQYF. The CDR3 DNA is TGTGCCAGCAGTCAGAGGACAGGCACAGATACGCAGTATTTT.

V usage is TRBV9 and J usage is TRBJ2-2, with D possibly matching TRBD1 (6 bases). V lost 3 bases and J lost 2, with 17 bases in between. Germline CDR1 SGDLS, CDR2 YYNGEE. The length of the CDR3 is 17 residues. CDR3 residues: CASSESRDTLNTGELFF. For the CDR3, the DNA is TGTGCCAGCAGCGAGTCCCGGGACACACTCAACACCGGGGAGCTGTTTTTT. Full variable domain (outside the CDR3, taken from reference TRBV9 and TRBJ2-2): DSGVTQTPKHLITATGQRVTLRCSPRSGDLSVYWYQQSLDQGLQFLIQYYNGEERAKGNILERFSAQQFPDLHSELNLSSLELGDSALYFCASSESRDTLNTGELFFGEGSRLTVL.

The gene calls are TRBV29-1 and TRBJ2-1; 8 bases are a match to TRBD2. Germline V gene sequence: CDR1 SQVTM, CDR2 ANQGSEA. With 5 bases clipped from V and 0 bases from J, the junction kept 12 bases outside the gene matches. The CDR3 has 17 residues. The CDR3 spells CSVPGGREALSYNEQFF. For the CDR3, the DNA is TGCAGCGTTCCCGGGGGGCGGGAGGCCCTCTCCTACAATGAGCAGTTCTTC.